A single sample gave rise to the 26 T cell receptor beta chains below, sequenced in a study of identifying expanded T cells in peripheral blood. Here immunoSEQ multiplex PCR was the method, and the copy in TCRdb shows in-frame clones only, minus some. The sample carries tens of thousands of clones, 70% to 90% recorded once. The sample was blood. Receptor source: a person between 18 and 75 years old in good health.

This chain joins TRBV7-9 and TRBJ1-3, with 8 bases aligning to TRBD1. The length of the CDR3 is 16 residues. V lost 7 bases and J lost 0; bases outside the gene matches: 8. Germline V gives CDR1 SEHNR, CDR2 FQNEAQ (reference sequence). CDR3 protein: CASTRTGSLSGNTIYF. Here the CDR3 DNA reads TGTGCCAGCACCAGGACAGGGTCCCTCTCTGGAAACACCATATATTTT.

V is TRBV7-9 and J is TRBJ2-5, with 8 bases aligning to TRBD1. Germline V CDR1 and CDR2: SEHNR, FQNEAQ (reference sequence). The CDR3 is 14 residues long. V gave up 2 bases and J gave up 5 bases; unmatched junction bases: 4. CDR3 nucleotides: TGTGCCAGCAGCTTATCAGGGGGCCTCGAGACCCAGTACTTC. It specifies CASSLSGGLETQYF.

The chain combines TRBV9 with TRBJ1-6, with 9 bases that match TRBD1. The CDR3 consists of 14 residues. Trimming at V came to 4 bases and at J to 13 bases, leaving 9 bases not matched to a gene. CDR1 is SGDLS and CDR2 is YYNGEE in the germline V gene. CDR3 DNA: TGTGCCAGCAGCACGGGACAGGGCCTGGTTCCCCTCCACTTT. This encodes CASSTGQGLVPLHF.

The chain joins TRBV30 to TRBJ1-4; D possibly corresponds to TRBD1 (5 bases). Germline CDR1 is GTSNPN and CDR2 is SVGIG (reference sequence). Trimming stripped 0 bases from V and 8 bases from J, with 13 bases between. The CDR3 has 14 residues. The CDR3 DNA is TGTGCCTGGAGTGTCGTCGGGGGAGCCGAAAAACTGTTTTTT. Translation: CAWSVVGGAEKLFF.

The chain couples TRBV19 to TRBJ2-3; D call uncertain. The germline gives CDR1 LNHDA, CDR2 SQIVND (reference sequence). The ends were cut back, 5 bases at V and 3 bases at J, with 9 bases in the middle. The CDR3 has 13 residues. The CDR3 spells CASSLRRTDTQYF. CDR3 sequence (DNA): TGTGCCAGTAGTCTTAGAAGAACAGATACGCAGTATTTT.

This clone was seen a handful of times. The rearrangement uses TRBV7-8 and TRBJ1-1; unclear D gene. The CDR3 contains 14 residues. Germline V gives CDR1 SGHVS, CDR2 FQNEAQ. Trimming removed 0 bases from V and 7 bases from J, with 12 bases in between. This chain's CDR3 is CASSLAEREYEAFF. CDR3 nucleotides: TGTGCCAGCAGCTTAGCGGAGCGGGAATATGAAGCTTTCTTT.

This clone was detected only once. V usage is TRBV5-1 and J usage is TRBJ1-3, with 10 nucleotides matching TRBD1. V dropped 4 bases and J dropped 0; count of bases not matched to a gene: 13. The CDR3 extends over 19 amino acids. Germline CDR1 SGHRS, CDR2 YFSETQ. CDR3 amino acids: CASSEGTGVAYPSGNTIYF. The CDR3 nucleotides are TGCGCCAGCAGCGAGGGGACAGGGGTGGCTTACCCCTCTGGAAACACCATATATTTT.

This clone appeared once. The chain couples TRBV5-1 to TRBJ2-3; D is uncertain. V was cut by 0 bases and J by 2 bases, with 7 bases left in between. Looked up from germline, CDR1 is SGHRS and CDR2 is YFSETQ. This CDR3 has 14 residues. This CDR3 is CASSLGLNTDTQYF. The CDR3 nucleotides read TGCGCCAGCAGCTTGGGGCTAAACACAGATACGCAGTATTTT.

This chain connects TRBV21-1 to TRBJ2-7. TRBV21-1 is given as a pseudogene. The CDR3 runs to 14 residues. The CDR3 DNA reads TGTGCCAGCAGCAAAGACCCCGACTCCTACGAGCAGTACTTC. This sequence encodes CASSKDPDSYEQYF.

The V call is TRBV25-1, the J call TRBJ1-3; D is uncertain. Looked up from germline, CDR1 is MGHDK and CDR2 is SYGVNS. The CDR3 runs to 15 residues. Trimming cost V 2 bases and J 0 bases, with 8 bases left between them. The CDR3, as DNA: TGTGCCAGCAGTGAACCCCACTACTCTGGAAACACCATATATTTT. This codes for CASSEPHYSGNTIYF.

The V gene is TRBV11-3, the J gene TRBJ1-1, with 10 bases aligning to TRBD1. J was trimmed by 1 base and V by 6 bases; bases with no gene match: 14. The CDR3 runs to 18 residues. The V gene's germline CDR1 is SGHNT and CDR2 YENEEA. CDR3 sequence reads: CASRSGTGEFGRNTEAFF. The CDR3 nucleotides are TGTGCCAGCAGGTCCGGGACAGGGGAGTTTGGGAGGAACACTGAAGCTTTCTTT.

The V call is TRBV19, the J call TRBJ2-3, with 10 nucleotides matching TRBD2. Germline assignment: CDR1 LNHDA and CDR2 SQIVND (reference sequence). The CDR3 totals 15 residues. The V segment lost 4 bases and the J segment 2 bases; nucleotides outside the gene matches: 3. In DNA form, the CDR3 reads TGTGCCAGTAGTACCGGACTAGCGGCCACAGATACGCAGTATTTT. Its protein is CASSTGLAATDTQYF.

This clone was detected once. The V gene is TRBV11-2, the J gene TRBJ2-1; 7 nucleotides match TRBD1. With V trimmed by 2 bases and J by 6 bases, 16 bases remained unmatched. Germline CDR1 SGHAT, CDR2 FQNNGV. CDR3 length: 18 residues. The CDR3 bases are TGTGCCAGCAGCTTAATCCAGAGGCACCGACAGGGTGGCAATGAGCAGTTCTTC. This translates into CASSLIQRHRQGGNEQFF.

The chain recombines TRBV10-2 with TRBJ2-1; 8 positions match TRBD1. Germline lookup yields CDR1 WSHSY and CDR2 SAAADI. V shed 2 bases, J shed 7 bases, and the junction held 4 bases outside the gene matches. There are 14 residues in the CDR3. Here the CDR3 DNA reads TGCGCCAGCAGTGAGCAGGGGGCTCGAAATGAGCAGTTCTTC. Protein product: CASSEQGARNEQFF.

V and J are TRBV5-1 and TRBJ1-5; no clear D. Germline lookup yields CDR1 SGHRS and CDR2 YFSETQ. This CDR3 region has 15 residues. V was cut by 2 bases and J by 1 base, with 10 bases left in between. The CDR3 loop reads CASSFVGGSNQPQHF. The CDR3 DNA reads TGCGCCAGCAGCTTCGTAGGAGGGAGCAATCAGCCCCAGCATTTT. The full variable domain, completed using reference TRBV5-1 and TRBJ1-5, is KAGVTQTPRYLIKTRGQQVTLSCSPISGHRSVSWYQQTPGQGLQFLFEYFSETQRNKGNFPGRFSGRQFSNSRSEMNVSTLELGDSALYLCASSFVGGSNQPQHFGDGTRLSIL.

This CDR3 is CAWRTRQGMNEQYF. As DNA, the CDR3 is TGTGCCTGGAGGACCCGACAGGGGATGAACGAGCAGTACTTC. This sequence joins TRBV30 and TRBJ2-7, with 8 bases aligning to TRBD1. CDR3 size: 14 residues. Looked up from germline, CDR1 is GTSNPN and CDR2 is SVGIG (reference sequence). V shed 3 bases and J 5 bases; nucleotides not matched to a gene: 9.

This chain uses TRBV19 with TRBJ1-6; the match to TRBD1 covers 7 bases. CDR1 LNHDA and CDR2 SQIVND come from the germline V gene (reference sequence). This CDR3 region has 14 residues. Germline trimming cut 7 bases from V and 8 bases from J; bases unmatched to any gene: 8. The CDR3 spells CASNRQGLDSPLHF. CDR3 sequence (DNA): TGTGCCAGTAACAGACAGGGCTTGGATTCACCCCTCCACTTT.

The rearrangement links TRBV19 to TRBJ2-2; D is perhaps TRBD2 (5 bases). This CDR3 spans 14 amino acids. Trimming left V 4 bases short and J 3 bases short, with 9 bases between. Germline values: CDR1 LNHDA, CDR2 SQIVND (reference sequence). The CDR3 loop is CASSRKADTGELFF. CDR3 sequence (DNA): TGTGCCAGTAGTAGGAAAGCGGACACCGGGGAGCTGTTTTTT.

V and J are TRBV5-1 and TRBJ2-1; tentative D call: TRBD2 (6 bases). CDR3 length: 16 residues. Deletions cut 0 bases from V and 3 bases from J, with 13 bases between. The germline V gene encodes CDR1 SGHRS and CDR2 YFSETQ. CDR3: CASSLAGRGYYNEQFF. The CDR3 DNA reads TGCGCCAGCAGCTTGGCGGGGCGGGGTTACTACAATGAGCAGTTCTTC.

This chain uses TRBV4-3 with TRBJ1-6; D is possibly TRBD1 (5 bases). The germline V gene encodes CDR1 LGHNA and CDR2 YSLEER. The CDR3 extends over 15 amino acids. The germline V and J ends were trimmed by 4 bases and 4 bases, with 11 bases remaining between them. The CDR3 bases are TGCGCCAGCAGCCCCCAAGAGGGGTATAATTCACCCCTCCACTTT. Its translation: CASSPQEGYNSPLHF.

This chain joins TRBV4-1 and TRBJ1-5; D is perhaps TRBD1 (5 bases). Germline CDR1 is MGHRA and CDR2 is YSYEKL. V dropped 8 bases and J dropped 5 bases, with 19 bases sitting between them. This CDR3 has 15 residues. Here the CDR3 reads CASATDAGRDQPQHF. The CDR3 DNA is TGCGCCAGCGCCACGGACGCGGGGCGGGATCAGCCCCAGCATTTT.

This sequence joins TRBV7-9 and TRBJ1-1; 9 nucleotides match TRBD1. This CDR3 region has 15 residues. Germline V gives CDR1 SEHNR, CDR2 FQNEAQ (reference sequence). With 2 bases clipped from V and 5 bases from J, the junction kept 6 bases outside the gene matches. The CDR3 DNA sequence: TGTGCCAGCAGCTTAACAGGGGGCGCGGTAACTGAAGCTTTCTTT. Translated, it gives CASSLTGGAVTEAFF.

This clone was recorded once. Here the CDR3 DNA reads TGTGCCAGTAAGGGAGTGTTAGAGACCCAGTACTTC. As protein: CASKGVLETQYF. The V and J genes are TRBV19 and TRBJ2-5, with D perhaps matching TRBD2 (5 bases). The CDR3 covers 12 residues. CDR1 LNHDA and CDR2 SQIVND come from the germline V gene (reference sequence). V dropped 7 bases and J dropped 4 bases, with 10 bases sitting between them.

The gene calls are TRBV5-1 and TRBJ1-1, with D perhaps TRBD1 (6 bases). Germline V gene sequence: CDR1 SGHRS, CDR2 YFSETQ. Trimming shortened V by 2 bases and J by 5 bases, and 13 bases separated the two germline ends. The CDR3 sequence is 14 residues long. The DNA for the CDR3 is TGCGCCAGCAGCTTTGGGGGGGACACGACTGAAGCTTTCTTT. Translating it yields CASSFGGDTTEAFF.

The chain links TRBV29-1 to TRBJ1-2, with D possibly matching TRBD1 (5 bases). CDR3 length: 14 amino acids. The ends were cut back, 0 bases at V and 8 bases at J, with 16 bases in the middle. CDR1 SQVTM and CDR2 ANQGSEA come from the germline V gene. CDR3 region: CSVEDLGGYQGYTF. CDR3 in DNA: TGCAGCGTTGAAGATCTTGGGGGGTATCAGGGCTACACCTTC.

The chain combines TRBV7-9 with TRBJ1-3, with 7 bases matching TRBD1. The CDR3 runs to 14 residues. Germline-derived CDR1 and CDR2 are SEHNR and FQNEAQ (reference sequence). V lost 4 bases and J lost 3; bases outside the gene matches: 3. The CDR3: CASSSRDSGNTIYF. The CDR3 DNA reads TGTGCCAGCAGCTCCCGGGACAGTGGAAACACCATATATTTT.